Shown below are 25 T cell receptor beta chains from a single sample sequenced in a study of blood T cells in healthy people across ages. For the second PCR, which ran for about 7 to 11 cycles, a sample-barcoded 5' primer and a J-beta primer mix were used. MiXCR, run by TCRdb on the 5' RACE reads, gives a single entry per CDR3 protein. Here the sample spans about 1.1 million distinct CDR3 sequences, roughly two fifths being singletons. Sequenced sample: blood. The receptors were gathered from a man between 18 and 29 years old in good health.

The table lists this clonotype with a few counts. The chain links TRBV7-9 to TRBJ1-4; D unresolved. Between the trimmed V and J ends, which lost 5 bases and 3 bases, there was a span of 10 bases. Germline CDR1 SEHNR, CDR2 FQNEAQ (reference sequence). This CDR3 has 14 residues. CDR3 loop: CASSPGNSNEKLFF. The CDR3 DNA sequence: TGTGCCAGCAGCCCCGGGAACTCTAATGAAAAACTGTTTTTT.

This clonotype appeared once. The V call is TRBV27, the J call TRBJ2-7; no firm D call. Germline CDR1 is MNHEY and CDR2 is SMNVEV (reference sequence). The CDR3 extends over 14 amino acids. V lost 3 bases and J lost 2, with 11 bases in between. The CDR3 region is CASSFHRETYEQYF. In DNA form, the CDR3 reads TGTGCCAGCAGTTTTCACCGAGAAACCTACGAGCAGTACTTC.

This rearrangement joins TRBV7-9 to TRBJ1-1; D unclear. CDR3 length: 14 amino acids. V gave up 7 bases and J gave up 4 bases, with 16 bases separating them. Germline lookup yields CDR1 SEHNR and CDR2 FQNEAQ (reference sequence). The CDR3 sequence is CASTTSRLGTEAFF. DNA of the CDR3: TGTGCCAGCACTACTTCCAGACTGGGCACTGAAGCTTTCTTT.

This clonotype was counted only a few times. V is TRBV27 and J is TRBJ1-4; 9 bases match TRBD1. Germline lookup yields CDR1 MNHEY and CDR2 SMNVEV (reference sequence). There are 11 residues in the CDR3. Unmatched junction bases numbered 2, after V lost 8 bases and J lost 10 bases. CDR3 region: CASADRGKLFF. The CDR3 nucleotides read TGTGCCAGCGCGGACAGGGGAAAACTGTTTTTT.

V gene TRBV29-1 combines with J gene TRBJ2-5; D is possibly TRBD1 or TRBD2 (5 bases each). From germline, CDR1 is SQVTM and CDR2 ANQGSEA. The CDR3 spans 12 residues. Trimming pared 7 bases from V and 11 bases from J, leaving 20 bases between. CDR3 nucleotides: TGCAGCGGGGGGACGCGGAACAATGAGCAGTACTTC. Protein: CSGGTRNNEQYF.

The rearrangement uses TRBV20-1 and TRBJ2-5; possible D gene TRBD1, 5 bases. Germline V gene lookup returns CDR1 DFQATT and CDR2 SNEGSKA (reference sequence). Between the trimmed V and J ends, which lost 0 bases and 1 base, there was a span of 27 bases. The CDR3 is 20 residues long. This CDR3 is CSARDLFPSSRGRAQETQYF. In nucleotides, the CDR3 is TGCAGTGCTAGAGATCTCTTTCCCTCAAGCCGCGGCAGGGCCCAAGAGACCCAGTACTTC.

This sequence joins TRBV4-3 and TRBJ2-3; 8 bases map to TRBD1. The germline gives CDR1 LGHNA, CDR2 YSLEER. The CDR3 consists of 18 residues. V lost 0 bases, J lost 2 bases, and 10 bases stayed unmatched. The CDR3 sequence is CASSQDWGQVLDTDTQYF. CDR3 coding DNA: TGCGCCAGCAGCCAAGACTGGGGACAGGTCTTAGACACAGATACGCAGTATTTT.

The rearrangement joins TRBV28 to TRBJ1-5; D is uncertain. The CDR3 totals 14 residues. The germline gives CDR1 MDHEN, CDR2 SYDVKM. V dropped 7 bases and J dropped 1 base, with 11 bases sitting between them. For the CDR3, the DNA is TGTGCCAGCACAGCGAGGAAAAGCAATCAGCCCCAGCATTTT. Protein sequence: CASTARKSNQPQHF.

This clonotype occurred a few times. The CDR3 coding sequence is TGCAGTGCGGACTACTCCAGCGGGGAGGAAGTAGGGACCCAGTACTTC. Translating gives CSADYSSGEEVGTQYF. V and J are TRBV20-1 and TRBJ2-5, with 7 bases aligning to TRBD2. V was clipped by 6 bases and J by 7 bases; unmatched bases: 20. This CDR3 has 16 amino acids. Germline loops: CDR1 DFQATT, CDR2 SNEGSKA (reference sequence).

This clonotype was picked up a small number of times. This chain links TRBV5-1 with TRBJ2-3; a weak D match, TRBD2 (6 bases). The CDR3 sequence is 17 residues long. CDR1 SGHRS and CDR2 YFSETQ come from the germline V gene. Trimming pared 3 bases from V and 2 bases from J, leaving 19 bases between. CDR3 amino acids: CASSSPGTRGFTDTQYF. Here the CDR3 DNA reads TGCGCCAGCAGCTCGCCCGGGACTCGGGGCTTCACAGATACGCAGTATTTT.

A word on this clonotype: A read error may be the cause here, since a much bigger clone is one base away. CDR3 amino acids: CAISDRRDKEQFF. The CDR3 DNA follows: TGTGCCATCAGTGATAGAAGGGATAAGGAGCAGTTCTTC. This chain connects TRBV10-3 to TRBJ2-1, with no clear D. The V gene's germline CDR1 is ENHRY and CDR2 SYGVKD. CDR3 length: 13 amino acids. The V end lost 3 bases, the J end lost 10 bases, and 13 bases lay between the germline ends.

V is TRBV7-9 and J is TRBJ2-1, with TRBD2 matching over 7 bases. TRBJ2-7 matches the DNA end more closely, so the J call is doubtful. Germline CDR1 and CDR2: SEHNR and FQNEAQ (reference sequence). The CDR3 sequence is 16 residues long. The DNA for the CDR3 is TGTGCCAGCAGCCCCCCGGGGGGATCTAACTACAATGAGCAGTACTTC. Translating gives CASSPPGGSNYNEQYF.

The rearrangement links TRBV20-1 to TRBJ2-1, with TRBD1 identical over 10 bases. V trimming: 4 bases; J trimming: 3 bases; junction bases outside the gene matches: 6. In germline, CDR1 is DFQATT, CDR2 SNEGSKA (reference sequence). The CDR3 spans 15 residues. The CDR3 nucleotides are TGCAGTGCTATCAGCCGGGACAGGGGCTACAATGAGCAGTTCTTC. Amino acid sequence: CSAISRDRGYNEQFF.

This chain links TRBV24-1 with TRBJ2-1; TRBD2 aligns across 9 bases. Trimming took 4 bases from V and 3 from J; bases not matched to a gene: 3. The germline gives CDR1 KGHDR, CDR2 SFDVKD. CDR3 length equals 15 residues. The CDR3 reads CATSDGTSRYNEQFF. DNA of the CDR3: TGTGCCACCAGTGACGGGACTAGCCGCTACAATGAGCAGTTCTTC.

The V gene is TRBV7-8, the J gene TRBJ2-5, with TRBD1 as a possible D gene (6 bases). The CDR3 sequence is 16 residues long. Trimming removed 5 bases from V and 0 bases from J, with 16 bases in between. Germline CDR1 and CDR2: SGHVS and FQNEAQ. CDR3 amino acids: CASSPNRQDYQETQYF. The CDR3 DNA reads as TGTGCCAGCAGCCCCAATCGACAGGACTACCAAGAGACCCAGTACTTC.

This chain uses TRBV9 with TRBJ1-5, with 10 nucleotides matching TRBD1. The CDR3 has 18 amino acids. The ends lost 3 bases at V and 6 bases at J; junction bases unmatched: 15. Germline V lookup: CDR1 SGDLS, CDR2 YYNGEE. The CDR3 nucleotides read TGTGCCAGCAGCGCGGGTCCCGGGACAGGGGACCCAAGTCAGCCCCAGCATTTT. It encodes CASSAGPGTGDPSQPQHF.

The chain recombines TRBV9 with TRBJ2-2, with D possibly matching TRBD2 (6 bases). Looked up from germline, CDR1 is SGDLS and CDR2 is YYNGEE. The CDR3 totals 15 residues. V was clipped by 0 bases and J by 7 bases, with 13 bases between them. CDR3 sequence: CASSVALGGSGELFF. The CDR3 coding sequence is TGTGCCAGCAGCGTAGCTCTGGGGGGTAGCGGGGAGCTGTTTTTT.

This clonotype has more than one count but fewer than ten. The rearrangement links TRBV25-1 to TRBJ1-2; TRBD1 aligns across 7 bases. This CDR3 spans 13 amino acids. The trim removed 0 bases at V and 10 bases at J, leaving 5 bases unmatched. Per germline, CDR1 MGHDK and CDR2 SYGVNS. The DNA for the CDR3 is TGTGCCAGCAGTGAATACCGGGACAGTGACTACACCTTC. This gives the protein CASSEYRDSDYTF.

The chain uses TRBV7-9 and TRBJ2-4, with 10 bases lining up with TRBD2. The CDR3 runs to 17 residues. Germline CDR1 is SEHNR and CDR2 is FQNEAQ (reference sequence). V dropped 1 base and J dropped 3; count of bases not matched to a gene: 6. The chain's CDR3 is CASSLEGQREGKNIQYF. CDR3 coding DNA: TGTGCCAGCAGCTTAGAGGGACAGCGGGAGGGCAAAAACATTCAGTACTTC.

This clonotype appeared a few times. The chain has TRBV12-3 or TRBV12-4 and TRBJ2-1, with 7 bases that match TRBD1. Losses at the gene ends were 4 bases for V and 4 bases for J; bases not matched to a gene: 10. The CDR3 spans 16 residues. CDR3 in amino acids: CASSSHPGQTYNEQFF. The CDR3 DNA sequence: TGTGCCAGCAGTTCCCACCCGGGACAGACTTACAATGAGCAGTTCTTC.

This sequence joins TRBV9 and TRBJ2-1; D is perhaps TRBD1 (6 bases). Germline V gives CDR1 SGDLS, CDR2 YYNGEE. The CDR3 spans 15 residues. V was trimmed by 2 bases and J by 2 bases, leaving 11 bases between them. The CDR3 loop is CASSVGAATYNEQFF. The CDR3 DNA sequence: TGTGCCAGCAGCGTGGGGGCGGCTACCTACAATGAGCAGTTCTTC.

This clonotype was detected only a few times. CDR3 nucleotides: TGTGCCAGCAGTTTTCTGGGGTCCTACGAGCAGTACTTC. Its protein is CASSFLGSYEQYF. The genes are TRBV12-3 or TRBV12-4 and TRBJ2-7; D gene ambiguous. The germline V and J ends were trimmed by 3 bases and 1 base, with 7 bases remaining between them. CDR3 length: 13 residues.

This clonotype came up once. This chain links TRBV5-1 with TRBJ1-5; 9 bases match TRBD1. From germline, CDR1 is SGHRS and CDR2 YFSETQ. With 1 base clipped from V and 7 bases from J, the junction kept 9 bases outside the gene matches. The CDR3 loop spans 16 amino acids. CDR3 in amino acids: CASSLSWDRVRQPQHF. The CDR3 nucleotides are TGCGCCAGCAGCTTGTCTTGGGACAGGGTTCGGCAGCCCCAGCATTTT.

This clonotype has only a few counts. This chain connects TRBV6-5 to TRBJ2-1, with TRBD1 as a possible D gene (5 bases). Germline assignment: CDR1 MNHEY and CDR2 SVGAGI. This CDR3 is 15 amino acids long. Trimming removed 0 bases at V and 5 bases at J, with 11 bases between. The CDR3 bases are TGTGCCAGCAGTTACTCCCAGGGCTGGAACAATGAGCAGTTCTTC. It encodes CASSYSQGWNNEQFF.

This chain joins TRBV10-3 and TRBJ1-6; no clear D gene. In germline, CDR1 is ENHRY, CDR2 SYGVKD. Trimming removed 3 bases from V and 3 bases from J, with 9 bases in between. The CDR3 extends over 15 amino acids. The CDR3 spells CAISDPGIYNSPLHF. In nucleotides, the CDR3 is TGTGCCATCAGTGATCCCGGGATCTATAATTCACCCCTCCACTTT.